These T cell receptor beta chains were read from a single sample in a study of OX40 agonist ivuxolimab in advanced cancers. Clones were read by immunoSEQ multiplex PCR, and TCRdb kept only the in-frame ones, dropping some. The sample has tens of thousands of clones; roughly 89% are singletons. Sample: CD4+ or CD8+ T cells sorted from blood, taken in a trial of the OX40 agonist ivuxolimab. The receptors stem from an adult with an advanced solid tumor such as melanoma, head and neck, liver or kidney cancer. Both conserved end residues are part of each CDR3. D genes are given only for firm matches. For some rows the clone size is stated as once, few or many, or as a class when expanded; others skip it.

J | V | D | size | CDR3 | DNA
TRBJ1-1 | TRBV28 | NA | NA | CASSLRRVNLRYTEAFF | TGTGCCAGCAGTTTACGGAGAGTTAATTTGCGTTACACTGAAGCTTTCTTT
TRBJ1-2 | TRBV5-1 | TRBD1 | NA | CASSPPGQGGYGYTF | TGCGCCAGCAGCCCCCCGGGACAGGGGGGCTATGGCTACACCTTC
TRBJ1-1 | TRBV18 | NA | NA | CASSPLAEDTEAFF | TGTGCCAGCTCACCTTTGGCGGAGGACACTGAAGCTTTCTTT
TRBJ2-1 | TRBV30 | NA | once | CAWSVRNEQFF | TGTGCCTGGAGTGTAAGGAATGAGCAGTTCTTC
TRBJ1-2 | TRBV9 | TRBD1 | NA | CASSVPGTGGNGYTF | TGTGCCAGCAGCGTTCCCGGGACAGGGGGCAATGGCTACACCTTC
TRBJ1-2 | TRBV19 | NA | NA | CASSIAGIANYGYTF | TGTGCCAGTAGTATAGCGGGAATTGCTAACTATGGCTACACCTTC
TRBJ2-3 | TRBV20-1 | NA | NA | CSARTDTQYF | TGCAGTGCTAGAACAGATACGCAGTATTTT
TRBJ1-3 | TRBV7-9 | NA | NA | CASLRGTGNTIYF | TGTGCCAGCTTGAGGGGCACTGGAAACACCATATATTTT
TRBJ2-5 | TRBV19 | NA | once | CASSTRTTQETQYF | TGTGCCAGTAGTACCCGGACCACCCAAGAGACCCAGTACTTC
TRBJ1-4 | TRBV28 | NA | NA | CASSLSGGPNEKLFF | TGTGCCAGCAGTCTCTCCGGGGGACCAAATGAAAAACTGTTTTTT
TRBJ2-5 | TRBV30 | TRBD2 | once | CAWSQLAGGLQETQYF | TGTGCCTGGAGTCAACTAGCGGGAGGGCTTCAAGAGACCCAGTACTTC
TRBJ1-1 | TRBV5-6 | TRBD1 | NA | CASSFGQGAFGAFF | TGTGCCAGCAGCTTCGGACAGGGGGCATTTGGAGCTTTCTTT
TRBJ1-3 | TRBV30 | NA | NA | CAWRNRDTYSGNTIYF | TGTGCCTGGAGAAACCGGGACACCTACTCTGGAAACACCATATATTTT
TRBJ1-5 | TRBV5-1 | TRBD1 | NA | CASSLTGGFDQPQHF | TGCGCCAGCAGCTTGACAGGGGGCTTCGATCAGCCCCAGCATTTT
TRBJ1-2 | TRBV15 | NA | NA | CATSRDVGYGYTF | TGTGCCACCAGCAGAGATGTGGGATATGGCTACACCTTC